These T cell receptor beta chains were read from a single sample in a study of neoadjuvant anti-PD-1 for oral cavity cancer. Here immunoSEQ multiplex PCR was the method, and the copy in TCRdb shows in-frame clones only, minus some. The repertoire consists of nearly 7,000 clones, with about three quarters occurring once and the leading ten covering less than 3%. Sequenced here: PBMCs, sampled before nivolumab (anti-PD-1) treatment. These receptors all stem from a person aged 35-79 years with oral cavity squamous cell carcinoma. The CDR3 runs from the conserved cysteine through the conserved F or W. A D gene is named only where the DNA matches it firmly. Size is stated for part of the rows, as once, few or many counts, or as a class when the clone is expanded.

V gene: TRBV5-1; D gene: TRBD1; J gene: TRBJ1-1; clone size: -; CDR3 protein: CASSFRPRGATPQLNTEAFF; CDR3 DNA: TGCGCCAGCAGCTTTCGACCCAGGGGGGCGACCCCACAACTTAACACTGAAGCTTTCTTT
V gene: TRBV9; D gene: -; J gene: TRBJ1-2; clone size: few; CDR3 protein: CASTQTLELPTYGYTF; CDR3 DNA: TGTGCCAGCACCCAAACCCTTGAGCTCCCCACCTATGGCTACACCTTC
V gene: TRBV7-2; D gene: -; J gene: TRBJ1-5; clone size: few; CDR3 protein: CASSAGINQPQHF; CDR3 DNA: TGTGCCAGCAGCGCCGGGATCAATCAGCCCCAGCATTTT
V gene: TRBV18; D gene: TRBD1; J gene: TRBJ1-1; clone size: -; CDR3 protein: CASSPETGVGEAFF; CDR3 DNA: TGTGCCAGCTCACCCGAGACAGGGGTGGGTGAAGCTTTCTTT
V gene: TRBV6-1; D gene: TRBD2; J gene: TRBJ2-3; clone size: few; CDR3 protein: CASSGTSGGADTQYF; CDR3 DNA: TGTGCCAGCAGTGGGACTAGCGGGGGGGCAGATACGCAGTATTTT
V gene: TRBV19; D gene: -; J gene: TRBJ1-5; clone size: few; CDR3 protein: CASSTYRDQPQHF; CDR3 DNA: TGTGCCAGTAGCACTTACAGGGATCAGCCCCAGCATTTT
V gene: TRBV7-8; D gene: -; J gene: TRBJ1-1; clone size: -; CDR3 protein: CASSPRTAPRDTEAFF; CDR3 DNA: TGTGCCAGCAGCCCAAGGACAGCCCCAAGAGACACTGAAGCTTTCTTT
V gene: TRBV19; D gene: -; J gene: TRBJ2-1; clone size: -; CDR3 protein: CASSIIPLWGGANNEQFF; CDR3 DNA: TGTGCCAGTAGTATAATCCCCCTGTGGGGGGGGGCGAACAATGAGCAGTTCTTC
V gene: TRBV7-8; D gene: -; J gene: TRBJ1-2; clone size: few; CDR3 protein: CASSLRRDGPSNYGYTF; CDR3 DNA: TGTGCCAGCAGCCTTAGAAGGGACGGCCCTTCTAACTATGGCTACACCTTC
V gene: TRBV4-1; D gene: TRBD2; J gene: TRBJ2-3; clone size: -; CDR3 protein: CASKARLAGDYTQYF; CDR3 DNA: TGCGCCAGCAAAGCCCGACTAGCGGGTGATTATACGCAGTATTTT
V gene: TRBV2; D gene: -; J gene: TRBJ2-6; clone size: -; CDR3 protein: CASRAGTGISGANVLTF; CDR3 DNA: TGTGCCAGCAGGGCCGGGACGGGGATCTCTGGGGCCAACGTCCTGACTTTC
V gene: TRBV30; D gene: -; J gene: TRBJ1-1; clone size: -; CDR3 protein: CAWSLRGTEAFF; CDR3 DNA: TGTGCCTGGAGTTTGAGGGGGACTGAAGCTTTCTTT
V gene: TRBV5-4; D gene: -; J gene: TRBJ2-5; clone size: -; CDR3 protein: CASSLEPSRQETQYF; CDR3 DNA: TGTGCCAGCAGCTTGGAGCCTAGCCGCCAAGAGACCCAGTACTTC
V gene: TRBV7-9; D gene: -; J gene: TRBJ1-1; clone size: -; CDR3 protein: CASSLMGVGTEAFF; CDR3 DNA: TGTGCCAGCAGCCTAATGGGGGTAGGAACTGAAGCTTTCTTT
V gene: TRBV7-2; D gene: TRBD1; J gene: TRBJ1-3; clone size: -; CDR3 protein: CASSIRGQGGNTIYF; CDR3 DNA: TGTGCCAGCAGCATTAGGGGACAGGGTGGTAACACCATATATTTT
V gene: TRBV7-2; D gene: TRBD1; J gene: TRBJ1-1; clone size: -; CDR3 protein: CASSRSRGRTEAFF; CDR3 DNA: TGTGCCAGCAGCCGATCCAGGGGGCGGACTGAAGCTTTCTTT
V gene: TRBV25-1; D gene: TRBD2; J gene: TRBJ2-1; clone size: -; CDR3 protein: CASTQGLAKGEQFF; CDR3 DNA: TGTGCCAGCACCCAGGGACTAGCCAAAGGGGAGCAGTTCTTC
V gene: TRBV5-4; D gene: -; J gene: TRBJ1-1; clone size: few; CDR3 protein: CASSLKRSNTEAFF; CDR3 DNA: TGTGCCAGCAGCTTAAAAAGGTCGAACACTGAAGCTTTCTTT
V gene: TRBV4-3; D gene: TRBD1; J gene: TRBJ1-1; clone size: -; CDR3 protein: CASSQDLGTANTEAFF; CDR3 DNA: TGCGCCAGCAGCCAAGACTTGGGGACAGCAAACACTGAAGCTTTCTTT
V gene: TRBV19; D gene: TRBD1; J gene: TRBJ1-5; clone size: once; CDR3 protein: CASSIRDRDQPQHF; CDR3 DNA: TGTGCCAGTAGTATTCGGGACAGAGATCAGCCCCAGCATTTT
V gene: TRBV4-3; D gene: -; J gene: TRBJ1-2; clone size: few; CDR3 protein: CASSRAPSVYGYTF; CDR3 DNA: TGCGCCAGCAGCCGGGCCCCGAGCGTCTATGGCTACACCTTC
V gene: TRBV2; D gene: -; J gene: TRBJ1-2; clone size: -; CDR3 protein: CASSEIGGAYYGYTF; CDR3 DNA: TGTGCCAGCAGTGAGATCGGGGGGGCGTACTATGGCTACACCTTC
V gene: TRBV6-6; D gene: TRBD2; J gene: TRBJ2-3; clone size: -; CDR3 protein: CASSPWDYSTDTQYF; CDR3 DNA: TGTGCCAGCAGTCCCTGGGACTATAGCACAGATACGCAGTATTTT
V gene: TRBV5-1; D gene: -; J gene: TRBJ1-2; clone size: -; CDR3 protein: CASSLGFDGNYGYTF; CDR3 DNA: TGCGCCAGCAGCTTGGGCTTCGACGGGAACTATGGCTACACCTTC
V gene: TRBV7-2; D gene: TRBD1; J gene: TRBJ1-1; clone size: -; CDR3 protein: CASSAQGLNTEAFF; CDR3 DNA: TGTGCCAGCAGCGCACAGGGGCTGAACACTGAAGCTTTCTTT
V gene: TRBV7-9; D gene: -; J gene: TRBJ2-7; clone size: once; CDR3 protein: CASSFEGGSYEQYF; CDR3 DNA: TGTGCCAGCAGCTTTGAAGGGGGGTCCTACGAGCAGTACTTC
V gene: TRBV7-9; D gene: -; J gene: TRBJ1-1; clone size: once; CDR3 protein: CASSLVSGGAFF; CDR3 DNA: TGTGCCAGCAGCTTAGTTTCGGGAGGAGCTTTCTTT
V gene: TRBV2; D gene: TRBD2; J gene: TRBJ2-3; clone size: -; CDR3 protein: CASSHPTSGGEDTQYF; CDR3 DNA: TGTGCCAGCAGTCATCCGACTAGCGGGGGAGAGGATACGCAGTATTTT
V gene: TRBV5-1; D gene: -; J gene: TRBJ1-2; clone size: -; CDR3 protein: CASSPGWVDDGYTF; CDR3 DNA: TGCGCCAGCAGCCCCGGGTGGGTTGACGACGGCTACACCTTC
V gene: TRBV18; D gene: TRBD1; J gene: TRBJ1-2; clone size: few; CDR3 protein: CASSPPGTGVRLVYGYTF; CDR3 DNA: TGTGCCAGCTCACCACCCGGGACAGGGGTTCGGTTGGTCTATGGCTACACCTTC
V gene: TRBV5-4; D gene: TRBD1; J gene: TRBJ1-1; clone size: -; CDR3 protein: CASSLGDRNTEAFF; CDR3 DNA: TGTGCCAGCAGCTTGGGGGACAGGAACACTGAAGCTTTCTTT
V gene: TRBV7-9; D gene: -; J gene: TRBJ1-6; clone size: few; CDR3 protein: CASSLFSALNYSPLHF; CDR3 DNA: TGTGCCAGCAGCTTATTTTCTGCACTAAACTATTCACCCCTCCACTTT
V gene: TRBV10-1; D gene: TRBD1; J gene: TRBJ2-7; clone size: -; CDR3 protein: CATITHRTGAPYEQYF; CDR3 DNA: TGCGCCACCATTACTCATCGGACAGGGGCCCCCTACGAGCAGTACTTC
V gene: TRBV4-3; D gene: -; J gene: TRBJ1-4; clone size: few; CDR3 protein: CASSQDSGNNEKLFF; CDR3 DNA: TGCGCCAGCAGCCAAGATTCGGGGAATAATGAAAAACTGTTTTTT
V gene: TRBV14; D gene: -; J gene: TRBJ1-1; clone size: few; CDR3 protein: CASSASMNTEAFF; CDR3 DNA: TGTGCCAGCAGCGCCTCTATGAACACTGAAGCTTTCTTT
V gene: TRBV5-1; D gene: -; J gene: TRBJ2-2; clone size: once; CDR3 protein: CASSLGSTGATGELFF; CDR3 DNA: TGCGCCAGCAGCTTGGGGTCCACGGGGGCCACCGGGGAGCTGTTTTTT
V gene: TRBV4-1; D gene: -; J gene: TRBJ1-2; clone size: few; CDR3 protein: CASSQDQGTANYGYTF; CDR3 DNA: TGCGCCAGCAGCCAAGATCAAGGGACGGCGAACTATGGCTACACCTTC
V gene: TRBV7-8; D gene: -; J gene: TRBJ1-1; clone size: -; CDR3 protein: CASSLDSITEAFF; CDR3 DNA: TGTGCCAGCAGCTTAGACTCTATCACTGAAGCTTTCTTT
V gene: TRBV27; D gene: TRBD1; J gene: TRBJ1-6; clone size: -; CDR3 protein: CASSPSGTVLSPLHF; CDR3 DNA: TGTGCCAGCAGTCCGTCCGGGACAGTCCTTTCACCCCTCCACTTT